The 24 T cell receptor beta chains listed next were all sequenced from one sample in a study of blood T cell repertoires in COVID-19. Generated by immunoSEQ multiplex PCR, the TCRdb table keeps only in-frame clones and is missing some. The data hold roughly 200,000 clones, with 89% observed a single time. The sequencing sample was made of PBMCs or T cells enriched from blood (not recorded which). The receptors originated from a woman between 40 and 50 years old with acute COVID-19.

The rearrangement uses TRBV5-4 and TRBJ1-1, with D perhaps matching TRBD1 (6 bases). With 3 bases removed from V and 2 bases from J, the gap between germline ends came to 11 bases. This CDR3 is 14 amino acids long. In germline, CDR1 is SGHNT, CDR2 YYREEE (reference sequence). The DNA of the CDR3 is TGTGCCAGCAGCTCACAGGGAATTAACACTGAAGCTTTCTTT. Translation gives CASSSQGINTEAFF.

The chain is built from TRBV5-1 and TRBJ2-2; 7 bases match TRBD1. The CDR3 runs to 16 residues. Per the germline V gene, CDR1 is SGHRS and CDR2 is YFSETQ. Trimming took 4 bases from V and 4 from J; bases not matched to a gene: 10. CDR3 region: CASSPGTEVITGELFF. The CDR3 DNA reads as TGCGCCAGCAGCCCCGGGACAGAAGTAATCACCGGGGAGCTGTTTTTT.

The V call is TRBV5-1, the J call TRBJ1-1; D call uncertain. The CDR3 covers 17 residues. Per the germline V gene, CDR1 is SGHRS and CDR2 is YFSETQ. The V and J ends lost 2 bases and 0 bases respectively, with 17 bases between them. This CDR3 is CASSFSTGSPLNTEAFF. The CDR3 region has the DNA TGCGCCAGCAGCTTTTCTACGGGGTCCCCCCTGAACACTGAAGCTTTCTTT.

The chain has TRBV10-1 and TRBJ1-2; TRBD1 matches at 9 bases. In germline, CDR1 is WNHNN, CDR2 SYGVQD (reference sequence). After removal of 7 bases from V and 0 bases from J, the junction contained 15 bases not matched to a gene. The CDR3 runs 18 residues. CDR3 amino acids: CASTSLPGQGVPNYGYTF. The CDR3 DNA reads TGCGCCAGCACCTCCCTACCGGGACAGGGTGTACCTAACTATGGCTACACCTTC.

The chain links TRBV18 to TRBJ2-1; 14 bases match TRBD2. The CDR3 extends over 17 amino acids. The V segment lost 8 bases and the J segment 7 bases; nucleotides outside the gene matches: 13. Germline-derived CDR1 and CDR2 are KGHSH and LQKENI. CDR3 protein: CASRVSTGLAGVNEQFF. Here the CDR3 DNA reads TGTGCCAGCCGGGTCAGCACGGGACTAGCGGGAGTTAATGAGCAGTTCTTC.

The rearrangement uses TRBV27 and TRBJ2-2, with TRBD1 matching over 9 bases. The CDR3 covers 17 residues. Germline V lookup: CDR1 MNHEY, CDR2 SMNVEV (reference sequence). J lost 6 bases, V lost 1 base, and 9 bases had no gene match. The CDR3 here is CASSLFGTGTRAGELFF. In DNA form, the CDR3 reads TGTGCCAGCAGTTTATTTGGGACAGGGACTCGTGCCGGGGAGCTGTTTTTT.

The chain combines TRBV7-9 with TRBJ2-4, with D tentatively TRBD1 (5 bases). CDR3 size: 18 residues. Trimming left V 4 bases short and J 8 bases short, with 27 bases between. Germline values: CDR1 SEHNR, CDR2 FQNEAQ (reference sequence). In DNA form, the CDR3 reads TGTGCCAGCAGCTCAACAGGTCCCGGGCCTCTGACGAACCACATTCAGTACTTC. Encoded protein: CASSSTGPGPLTNHIQYF. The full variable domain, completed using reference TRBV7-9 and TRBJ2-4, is DTGVSQNPRHKITKRGQNVTFRCDPISEHNRLYWYRQTLGQGPEFLTYFQNEAQLEKSRLLSDRFSAERPKGSFSTLEIQRTEQGDSAMYLCASSSTGPGPLTNHIQYFGAGTRLSVL.

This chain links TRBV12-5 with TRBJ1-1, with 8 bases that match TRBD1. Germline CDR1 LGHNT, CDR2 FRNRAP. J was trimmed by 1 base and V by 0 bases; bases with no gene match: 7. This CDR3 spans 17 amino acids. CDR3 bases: TGTGCTAGTGGTTTGGTACGGACAGGGACATCGAACACTGAAGCTTTCTTT. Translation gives CASGLVRTGTSNTEAFF.

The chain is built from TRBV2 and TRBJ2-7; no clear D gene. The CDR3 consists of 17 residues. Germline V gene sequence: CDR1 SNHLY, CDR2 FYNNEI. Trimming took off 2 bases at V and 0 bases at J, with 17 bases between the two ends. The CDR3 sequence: CASSERRRITSSYEQYF. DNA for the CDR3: TGTGCCAGCAGTGAACGTCGCCGCATCACAAGCTCCTACGAGCAGTACTTC.

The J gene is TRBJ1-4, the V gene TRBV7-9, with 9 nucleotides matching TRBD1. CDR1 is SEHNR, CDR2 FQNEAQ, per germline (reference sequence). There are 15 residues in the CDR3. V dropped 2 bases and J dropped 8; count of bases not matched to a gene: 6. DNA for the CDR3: TGTGCCAGCAGCTTAACAGGGGGCGGAGAAGAAAAACTGTTTTTT. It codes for CASSLTGGGEEKLFF.

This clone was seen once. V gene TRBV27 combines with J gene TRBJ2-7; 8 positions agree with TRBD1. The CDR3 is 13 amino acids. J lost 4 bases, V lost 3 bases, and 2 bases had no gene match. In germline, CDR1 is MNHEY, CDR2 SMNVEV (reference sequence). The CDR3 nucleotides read TGTGCCAGCAGTTTGACAGGGGCGTACGAGCAGTACTTC. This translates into CASSLTGAYEQYF.

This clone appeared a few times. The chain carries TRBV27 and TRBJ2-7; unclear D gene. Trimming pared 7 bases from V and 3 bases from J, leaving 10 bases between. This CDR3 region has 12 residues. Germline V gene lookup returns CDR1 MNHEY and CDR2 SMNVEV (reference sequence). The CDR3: CASKSGIYEQYF. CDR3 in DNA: TGTGCCAGCAAGTCAGGTATCTACGAGCAGTACTTC.

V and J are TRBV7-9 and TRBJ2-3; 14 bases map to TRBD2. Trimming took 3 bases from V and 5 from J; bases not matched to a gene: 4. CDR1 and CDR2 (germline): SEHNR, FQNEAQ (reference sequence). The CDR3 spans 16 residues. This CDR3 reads CASSLGLAGARDTQYF. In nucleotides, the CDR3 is TGTGCCAGCAGCTTGGGACTAGCGGGAGCTCGAGATACGCAGTATTTT. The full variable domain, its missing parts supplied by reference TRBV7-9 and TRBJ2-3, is DTGVSQNPRHKITKRGQNVTFRCDPISEHNRLYWYRQTLGQGPEFLTYFQNEAQLEKSRLLSDRFSAERPKGSFSTLEIQRTEQGDSAMYLCASSLGLAGARDTQYFGPGTRLTVL.

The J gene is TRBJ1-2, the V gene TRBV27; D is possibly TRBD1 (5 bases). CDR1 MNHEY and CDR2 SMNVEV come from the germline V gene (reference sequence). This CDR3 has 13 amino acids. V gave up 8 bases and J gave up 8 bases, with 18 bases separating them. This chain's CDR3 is CASRDQGRGGYTF. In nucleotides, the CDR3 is TGTGCCAGCCGAGATCAGGGTCGTGGAGGCTACACCTTC.

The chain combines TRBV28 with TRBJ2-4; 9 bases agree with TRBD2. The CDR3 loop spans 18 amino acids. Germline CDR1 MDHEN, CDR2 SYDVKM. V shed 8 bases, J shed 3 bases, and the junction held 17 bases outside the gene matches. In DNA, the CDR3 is TGTGCCAGCGGAGCTAGTTTAGGCGGGGGGGCGGGCAAAAACATTCAGTACTTC. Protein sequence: CASGASLGGGAGKNIQYF.

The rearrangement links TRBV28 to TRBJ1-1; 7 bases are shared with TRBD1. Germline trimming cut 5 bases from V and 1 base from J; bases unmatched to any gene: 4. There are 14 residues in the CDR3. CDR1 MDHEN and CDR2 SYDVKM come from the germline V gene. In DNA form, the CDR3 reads TGTGCCAGCAGTCCCACAGGGGAGAACACTGAAGCTTTCTTT. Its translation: CASSPTGENTEAFF.

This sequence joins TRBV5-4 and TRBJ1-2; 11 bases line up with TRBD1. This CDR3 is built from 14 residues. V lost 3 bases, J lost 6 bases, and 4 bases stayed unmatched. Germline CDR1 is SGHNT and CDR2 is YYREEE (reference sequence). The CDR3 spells CASSWDRGFHGYTF. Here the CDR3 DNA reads TGTGCCAGCAGCTGGGACAGGGGGTTTCATGGCTACACCTTC. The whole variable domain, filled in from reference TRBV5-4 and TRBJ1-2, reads ETGVTQSPTHLIKTRGQQVTLRCSSQSGHNTVSWYQQALGQGPQFIFQYYREEENGRGNFPPRFSGLQFPNYSSELNVNALELDDSALYLCASSWDRGFHGYTFGSGTRLTVV.

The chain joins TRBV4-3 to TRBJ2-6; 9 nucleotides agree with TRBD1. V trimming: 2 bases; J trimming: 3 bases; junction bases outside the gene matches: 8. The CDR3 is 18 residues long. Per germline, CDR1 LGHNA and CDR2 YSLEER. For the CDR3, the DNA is TGCGCCAGCAGCCAACTAATACAGGGGGCGGGTGGGGCCAACGTCCTGACTTTC. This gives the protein CASSQLIQGAGGANVLTF.

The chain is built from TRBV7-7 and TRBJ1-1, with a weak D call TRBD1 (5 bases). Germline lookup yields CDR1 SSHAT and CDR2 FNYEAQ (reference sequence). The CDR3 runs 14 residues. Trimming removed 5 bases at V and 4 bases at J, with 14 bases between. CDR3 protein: CASSLQNGGTEAFF. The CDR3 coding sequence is TGTGCCAGCAGCCTACAGAACGGGGGCACTGAAGCTTTCTTT.

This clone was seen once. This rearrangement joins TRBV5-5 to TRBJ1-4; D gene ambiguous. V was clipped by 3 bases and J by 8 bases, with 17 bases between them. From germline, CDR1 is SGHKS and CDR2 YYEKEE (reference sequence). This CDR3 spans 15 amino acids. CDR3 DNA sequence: TGTGCCAGCAGCTCTTTAGACGCCGTCGGGGAAAAACTGTTTTTT. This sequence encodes CASSSLDAVGEKLFF. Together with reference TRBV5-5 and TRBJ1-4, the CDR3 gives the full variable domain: DAGVTQSPTHLIKTRGQQVTLRCSPISGHKSVSWYQQVLGQGPQFIFQYYEKEERGRGNFPDRFSARQFPNYSSELNVNALLLGDSALYLCASSSLDAVGEKLFFGSGTQLSVL.

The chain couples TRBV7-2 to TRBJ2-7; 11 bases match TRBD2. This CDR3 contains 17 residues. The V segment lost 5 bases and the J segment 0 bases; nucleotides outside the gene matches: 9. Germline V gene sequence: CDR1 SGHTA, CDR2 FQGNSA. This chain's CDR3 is CASSALAGGVSSYEQYF. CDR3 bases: TGTGCCAGCAGCGCCCTAGCGGGAGGCGTCAGCTCCTACGAGCAGTACTTC. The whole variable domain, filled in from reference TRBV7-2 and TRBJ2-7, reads GAGVSQSPSNKVTEKGKDVELRCDPISGHTALYWYRQSLGQGLEFLIYFQGNSAPDKSGLPSDRFSAERTGGSVSTLTIQRTQQEDSAVYLCASSALAGGVSSYEQYFGPGTRLTVT.

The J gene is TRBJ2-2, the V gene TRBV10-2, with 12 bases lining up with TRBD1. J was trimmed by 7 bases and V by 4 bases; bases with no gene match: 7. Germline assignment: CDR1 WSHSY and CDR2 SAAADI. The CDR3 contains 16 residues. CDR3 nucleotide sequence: TGCGCCAGCAGTGGGGGGGACAGGGGGCATGGCGGGGAGCTGTTTTTT. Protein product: CASSGGDRGHGGELFF.

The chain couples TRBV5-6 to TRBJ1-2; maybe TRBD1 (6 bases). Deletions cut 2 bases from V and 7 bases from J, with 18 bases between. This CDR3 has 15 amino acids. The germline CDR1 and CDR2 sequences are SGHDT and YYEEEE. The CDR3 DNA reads TGTGCCAGCAGCTTCCTACAGGGAATAGAGAGTGGCTACACCTTC. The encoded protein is CASSFLQGIESGYTF.

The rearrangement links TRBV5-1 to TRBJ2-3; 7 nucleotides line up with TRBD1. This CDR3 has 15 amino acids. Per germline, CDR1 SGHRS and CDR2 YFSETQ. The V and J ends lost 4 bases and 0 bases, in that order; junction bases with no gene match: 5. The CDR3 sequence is CASSSDRVSTDTQYF. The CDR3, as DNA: TGCGCCAGCAGCAGTGACAGGGTTAGCACAGATACGCAGTATTTT.